What follows are 3 T cell receptor beta chains derived from one specimen sequenced in a study of blood T cell repertoires in COVID-19. The data were produced by immunoSEQ multiplex PCR, yet TCRdb's version contains in-frame clones alone and is incomplete. The repertoire holds 180,000 or so clones, around 87% seen once, with around 2.3% in the top ten. Sequencing used peripheral blood. These TCRs come from a man aged 40-50 years with active or convalescent COVID-19.

A single count supports this clone. This chain joins TRBV4-3 and TRBJ2-1; the match to TRBD1 covers 7 bases. The V segment lost 0 bases and the J segment 3 bases; nucleotides outside the gene matches: 5. The CDR3 is made up of 16 amino acids. Germline V lookup: CDR1 LGHNA, CDR2 YSLEER. The CDR3 sequence: CASSQETQGFYNEQFF. CDR3 sequence (DNA): TGCGCCAGCAGCCAAGAAACACAGGGGTTCTACAATGAGCAGTTCTTC.

CDR3 DNA: TGTGCCAGCAGTGAAGTTCGCGGGGGACACAATGAGCAGTTCTTC. As protein: CASSEVRGGHNEQFF. The rearrangement joins TRBV2 to TRBJ2-1; TRBD2 aligns across 7 bases. The V gene's germline CDR1 is SNHLY and CDR2 FYNNEI. Trimming cost V 1 base and J 5 bases; bases outside gene matches: 5. CDR3 length equals 15 residues.

The V gene is TRBV2, the J gene TRBJ1-2, with a possible D match to TRBD1 (5 bases). Trimming pared 6 bases from V and 3 bases from J, leaving 20 bases between. Looked up from germline, CDR1 is SNHLY and CDR2 is FYNNEI. The CDR3 length is 16 residues. The CDR3 DNA follows: TGTGCCAGCAGGGGGGGGACCGGGGGGACCTACTATGGCTACACCTTC. It is translated as CASRGGTGGTYYGYTF.